This passage covers 30 T cell receptor beta chains from one sample sequenced in a study of beta chain features in type 1 diabetes. Every isolated RNA sample was fully reverse transcribed, so sequencing captured expressed TCRB transcripts. Produced via immunoSEQ multiplex PCR; TCRdb's table is partial and in-frame only. The sample has hundreds of thousands of clones; less than 20% are singletons. Sequencing was performed on naive CD4+ T cells from blood. The receptor set was obtained from a man aged 18 to 35 in good health.

This clone turned up a few times. The rearrangement links TRBV6-1 to TRBJ1-5; TRBD1 agrees at 7 bases. The germline V gene encodes CDR1 MNHNS and CDR2 SASEGT. The V segment lost 5 bases and the J segment 5 bases; nucleotides outside the gene matches: 6. This CDR3 comprises 14 residues. The CDR3 spells CASSPGQTYQPQHF. In DNA, the CDR3 is TGTGCCAGCAGTCCGGGACAGACCTATCAGCCCCAGCATTTT.

This clone was found a few times. The rearrangement joins TRBV7-6 to TRBJ2-7; D may be TRBD1 or TRBD2 (6 bases each). This CDR3 comprises 14 residues. Trimming left V 1 base short and J 3 bases short, with 10 bases between. Germline CDR1 reads SGHVS; CDR2 reads FNYEAQ. CDR3 sequence: CASSLVGGLYEQYF. DNA for the CDR3: TGTGCCAGCAGCTTAGTAGGGGGACTCTACGAGCAGTACTTC.

The V call is TRBV25-1, the J call TRBJ1-2, with a weak D call TRBD1 (5 bases). This CDR3 comprises 14 residues. Germline loops: CDR1 MGHDK, CDR2 SYGVNS. V lost 1 base, J lost 2 bases, and 8 bases lay in between. CDR3 coding DNA: TGTGCCAGCAGTGAATGGGGGGGGAACTATGGCTACACCTTC. This gives the protein CASSEWGGNYGYTF.

This clone occurred a few times. V is TRBV7-9 and J is TRBJ1-3, with D unclear. The V gene lost 1 base and the J gene lost 1 base, with 2 bases spanning the gap. CDR3 length: 13 residues. The germline gives CDR1 SEHNR, CDR2 FQNEAQ (reference sequence). The CDR3 coding sequence is TGTGCCAGCAGCTTAGAATCTGGAAACACCATATATTTT. Protein product: CASSLESGNTIYF.

This clone showed up just once. This chain connects TRBV5-4 to TRBJ2-1, with D uncertain. The CDR3 runs 14 residues. Trimming took off 0 bases at V and 6 bases at J, with 10 bases between the two ends. Germline lookup yields CDR1 SGHNT and CDR2 YYREEE (reference sequence). The CDR3 DNA sequence: TGTGCCAGCAGCTTGGGGGGATTACTCAATGAGCAGTTCTTC. It is translated as CASSLGGLLNEQFF.

The V and J genes are TRBV5-4 and TRBJ1-3; no firm D call. The V gene's germline CDR1 is SGHNT and CDR2 YYREEE (reference sequence). The CDR3 has 12 residues. Trimming left V 1 base short and J 3 bases short, with 2 bases between. CDR3 DNA sequence: TGTGCCAGCAGCTTGCTTGGAAACACCATATATTTT. Protein product: CASSLLGNTIYF.

This clone was seen a handful of times. This chain joins TRBV28 and TRBJ2-5, with D unclear. V lost 11 bases, J lost 5 bases, and 12 bases lay in between. This CDR3 has 11 residues. CDR1 MDHEN and CDR2 SYDVKM come from the germline V gene. The CDR3 spells CAAYKPETQYF. As DNA, the CDR3 is TGTGCCGCTTATAAACCGGAGACCCAGTACTTC.

This clone was counted between two and nine times. This chain connects TRBV4-1 to TRBJ2-3, with D perhaps matching TRBD2 (6 bases). V was shortened by 0 bases and J by 2 bases, with 12 bases between the two germline ends. Germline assignment: CDR1 MGHRA and CDR2 YSYEKL. The CDR3 runs to 16 residues. DNA for the CDR3: TGCGCCAGCAGCCAAGATAGTAGCGGAAACACAGATACGCAGTATTTT. It translates to CASSQDSSGNTDTQYF.

CDR3 bases: TGTGCCATCAGTGAGCCATCAGGGGTAAGCACTGAAGCTTTCTTT. Translated: CAISEPSGVSTEAFF. The chain joins TRBV10-3 to TRBJ1-1; possible D gene TRBD1, 6 bases. CDR1 and CDR2 (germline): ENHRY, SYGVKD. The CDR3 is 15 residues long. V was cut by 2 bases and J by 4 bases, with 14 bases left in between.

This clone was seen only a few times. The rearrangement links TRBV18 to TRBJ2-5, with TRBD1 matching over 8 bases. This CDR3 is built from 14 residues. Trimming took 3 bases from V and 5 from J; bases not matched to a gene: 5. Germline CDR1 is KGHSH and CDR2 is LQKENI. DNA for the CDR3: TGTGCCAGCTCACCGGACAGGGTCGGTGAGACCCAGTACTTC. Translating it yields CASSPDRVGETQYF. Complete variable domain (other parts from reference TRBV18 and TRBJ2-5): NAGVMQNPRHLVRRRGQEARLRCSPMKGHSHVYWYRQLPEEGLKFMVYLQKENIIDESGMPKERFSAEFPKEGPSILRIQQVVRGDSAAYFCASSPDRVGETQYFGPGTRLLVL.

In DNA form, the CDR3 reads TGTGCCAGCAGCTTTACAGGGGTCGATGAGCAGTTCTTC. Encoded protein: CASSFTGVDEQFF. This chain links TRBV7-9 with TRBJ2-1; TRBD1 matches at 7 bases. The CDR3 loop spans 13 amino acids. The germline CDR1 and CDR2 sequences are SEHNR and FQNEAQ (reference sequence). J gave up 8 bases and V 3 bases, and 4 bases lay outside the gene matches.

This clone was seen a few times. The genes are TRBV7-2 and TRBJ2-3; D unclear. There are 12 residues in the CDR3. Per the germline V gene, CDR1 is SGHTA and CDR2 is FQGNSA. V gave up 5 bases and J gave up 5 bases, with 8 bases separating them. The CDR3 nucleotides read TGTGCCAGCAGCCGCCGGCGAGATACGCAGTATTTT. Its translation: CASSRRRDTQYF. Complete variable domain (other parts from reference TRBV7-2 and TRBJ2-3): GAGVSQSPSNKVTEKGKDVELRCDPISGHTALYWYRQSLGQGLEFLIYFQGNSAPDKSGLPSDRFSAERTGGSVSTLTIQRTQQEDSAVYLCASSRRRDTQYFGPGTRLTVL.

This clone was observed a handful of times. The chain is built from TRBV7-9 and TRBJ2-3, with D unclear. In germline, CDR1 is SEHNR, CDR2 FQNEAQ (reference sequence). Trimming pared 2 bases from V and 3 bases from J, leaving 9 bases between. CDR3 size: 14 residues. CDR3 DNA: TGTGCCAGCAGCTTATCGACCAGAACAGATACGCAGTATTTT. It translates to CASSLSTRTDTQYF.

The chain couples TRBV6-1 to TRBJ1-5; 8 bases line up with TRBD1. CDR3 size: 14 residues. Germline values: CDR1 MNHNS, CDR2 SASEGT. V shed 5 bases, J shed 7 bases, and the junction held 7 bases outside the gene matches. The CDR3 DNA reads as TGTGCCAGCAGTTCCGGGACAGGAGGACAGCCCCAGCATTTT. This translates into CASSSGTGGQPQHF.

The rearrangement links TRBV25-1 to TRBJ1-5, with unresolved D. Germline CDR1 MGHDK, CDR2 SYGVNS. This CDR3 comprises 12 residues. The ends were cut back, 3 bases at V and 7 bases at J, with 7 bases in the middle. CDR3 bases: TGTGCCAGCAGTGATCCCGACCAGCCCCAGCATTTT. Encoded protein: CASSDPDQPQHF.

CDR3 sequence: CASSPQGPPPAGAFF. CDR3 nucleotide sequence: TGTGCCAGCTCACCACAGGGACCTCCCCCCGCGGGGGCTTTCTTT. This chain uses TRBV18 with TRBJ1-1, with a weak D call TRBD1 (5 bases). In germline, CDR1 is KGHSH, CDR2 LQKENI. CDR3 length: 15 residues. V shed 1 base and J shed 11 bases, with 20 bases lying between them.

This rearrangement joins TRBV7-2 to TRBJ2-3, with 7 nucleotides matching TRBD2. The ends lost 1 base at V and 5 bases at J; junction bases unmatched: 6. The CDR3 spans 15 residues. Germline CDR1 reads SGHTA; CDR2 reads FQGNSA. The CDR3 DNA sequence: TGTGCCAGCAGCTTAGAGAGACTAGCAAAAGATACGCAGTATTTT. This codes for CASSLERLAKDTQYF.

The chain combines TRBV7-2 with TRBJ2-6; TRBD2 might be the D (5 bases). V shed 5 bases and J shed 2 bases, with 10 bases lying between them. This CDR3 has 15 amino acids. The germline gives CDR1 SGHTA, CDR2 FQGNSA. The CDR3 DNA reads as TGTGCCAGCAGCCGCGCGGGTACTGGGGCCAACGTCCTGACTTTC. It encodes CASSRAGTGANVLTF.

The genes are TRBV2 and TRBJ2-1; 11 bases are shared with TRBD2. Losses at the gene ends were 8 bases for V and 0 bases for J; bases not matched to a gene: 3. CDR1 is SNHLY, CDR2 FYNNEI, per germline. The CDR3 runs 15 residues. The CDR3 DNA reads TGTGCCAGCCGACTAGCGGGAACCTCCTACAATGAGCAGTTCTTC. Its protein product is CASRLAGTSYNEQFF.

V and J are TRBV4-3 and TRBJ2-2; 8 bases map to TRBD1. The V segment lost 0 bases and the J segment 6 bases; nucleotides outside the gene matches: 12. The germline V gene encodes CDR1 LGHNA and CDR2 YSLEER. The CDR3 is made up of 18 amino acids. The chain's CDR3 is CASSQDRGQAPGAGELFF. In DNA form, the CDR3 reads TGCGCCAGCAGCCAAGATCGGGGACAGGCCCCAGGGGCCGGGGAGCTGTTTTTT.

This clone was seen only a few times. The J gene is TRBJ1-2, the V gene TRBV15; 8 bases match TRBD1. Per germline, CDR1 LNHNV and CDR2 YYDKDF (reference sequence). The CDR3 consists of 15 residues. V trimming: 7 bases; J trimming: 4 bases; junction bases outside the gene matches: 11. CDR3 region: CATTWDRQNAYGYTF. The CDR3 region has the DNA TGTGCCACCACCTGGGACAGGCAGAACGCCTATGGCTACACCTTC.

CDR3 nucleotide sequence: TGTGCCAGCAGCGTAGGGTCGCGGGAGCAGTACTTC. Its translation: CASSVGSREQYF. The rearrangement joins TRBV9 to TRBJ2-7; unclear D gene. Germline V lookup: CDR1 SGDLS, CDR2 YYNGEE. The CDR3 runs to 12 residues. V dropped 0 bases and J dropped 7 bases, with 8 bases sitting between them.

The V gene is TRBV7-2, the J gene TRBJ2-7; 10 nucleotides match TRBD2. CDR3 length: 15 residues. The germline V gene has CDR1 SGHTA and CDR2 FQGNSA. With V trimmed by 7 bases and J by 6 bases, 12 bases remained unmatched. This CDR3 is CASTSSAGGYGEQYF. The CDR3 coding sequence is TGTGCCAGCACCAGCTCAGCGGGAGGGTATGGCGAGCAGTACTTC.

This clone came up a few times. CDR3 coding DNA: TGTGCCATCAGTGAGTCTGGCAGCTTCCGAACCACAGATACGCAGTATTTT. Residues: CAISESGSFRTTDTQYF. V is TRBV10-3 and J is TRBJ2-3; D gene uncertain. Germline CDR1 is ENHRY and CDR2 is SYGVKD. The V gene lost 0 bases and the J gene lost 2 bases, with 15 bases spanning the gap. The CDR3 length is 17 residues.

The V gene is TRBV7-9, the J gene TRBJ2-7; D not certain. This CDR3 is built from 12 residues. Germline values: CDR1 SEHNR, CDR2 FQNEAQ (reference sequence). V lost 5 bases and J 4 bases, leaving 9 bases between the germline ends. CDR3 loop: CASSNLIYEQYF. The CDR3 DNA reads as TGTGCCAGCAGCAACCTGATTTACGAGCAGTACTTC.

The rearrangement links TRBV7-2 to TRBJ2-7; 7 nucleotides agree with TRBD1. In germline, CDR1 is SGHTA, CDR2 FQGNSA. The CDR3 length is 17 residues. J was trimmed by 2 bases and V by 2 bases; bases with no gene match: 12. DNA for the CDR3: TGTGCCAGCAGCTTAACCCACTCAGGGACAGTCACCTACGAGCAGTACTTC. This sequence encodes CASSLTHSGTVTYEQYF.

This clone was detected only a few times. J is TRBJ2-3 and V is TRBV28; 8 bases are shared with TRBD2. The CDR3 covers 13 residues. Germline CDR1 reads MDHEN; CDR2 reads SYDVKM. Trimming cost V 4 bases and J 6 bases; bases outside gene matches: 3. The CDR3 bases are TGTGCCAGCAGTTCAGCGGGAGCGGATACGCAGTATTTT. The encoded protein is CASSSAGADTQYF.

This clone was seen only a few times. Written as DNA, the CDR3 is TGTGCCAGCAGCTTTCAGCCGGGACTAGCGGGAGTGGGCAATGAGCAGTTCTTC. Its translation: CASSFQPGLAGVGNEQFF. The chain links TRBV7-3 to TRBJ2-1; 14 nucleotides agree with TRBD2. The CDR3 sequence is 18 residues long. The J segment lost 6 bases and the V segment lost 3 bases, leaving 10 bases of the junction unmatched. Germline CDR1 reads SGHTA; CDR2 reads FQGTGA.

The chain joins TRBV7-9 to TRBJ2-7, with TRBD1 identical over 10 bases. Trimming at V came to 5 bases and at J to 3 bases, leaving 1 base not matched to a gene. The CDR3 sequence is 13 residues long. Germline CDR1 SEHNR, CDR2 FQNEAQ (reference sequence). The CDR3 region has the DNA TGTGCCAGCAGCGGGGACAGGGGCTACGAGCAGTACTTC. Protein: CASSGDRGYEQYF.

V is TRBV30 and J is TRBJ2-1, with D perhaps TRBD2 (6 bases). V dropped 0 bases and J dropped 12 bases, with 9 bases sitting between them. The V gene's germline CDR1 is GTSNPN and CDR2 SVGIG (reference sequence). The CDR3 is made up of 11 amino acids. The CDR3 DNA reads as TGTGCCTGGAGTGTTCGGGACTTGCAGTTCTTC. Protein: CAWSVRDLQFF.